The 19 T cell receptor beta chains given below trace back to one sample, sequenced in a study of T cells in Graves' hyperthyroidism and ophthalmopathy. RNA transcripts were the template for amplifying TCR beta CDR3 regions. HTBI primers were used for first-round RT-PCR of the TCR CDR3. TCRdb redid the calling of the multiplex PCR reads with MiXCR, one entry per CDR3 protein. The table records more than 300,000 distinct CDR3 sequences, roughly 13% of them present only once. Sequenced sample: blood. Source of these receptors: a woman between 55 and 75 years old with Graves' hyperthyroidism.

This clonotype came up a few times. The chain recombines TRBV12-3 or TRBV12-4 with TRBJ1-1; 10 positions match TRBD1. The CDR3 loop spans 16 amino acids. Germline trimming cut 6 bases from V and 1 base from J; bases unmatched to any gene: 8. The CDR3 DNA sequence: TGTGCCAGCAGCAGGCTCCGACAGGGGGCGAACACTGAAGCTTTCTTT. Its translation is CASSRLRQGANTEAFF.

This clonotype showed up many times. The chain recombines TRBV11-2 with TRBJ2-7; 7 bases agree with TRBD1. The CDR3 contains 15 residues. The V segment lost 1 base and the J segment 2 bases; nucleotides outside the gene matches: 5. CDR1 is SGHAT and CDR2 is FQNNGV in the germline V gene. CDR3 DNA: TGTGCCAGCAGCTTAGTAGGGGGCGCGCCCTACGAGCAGTACTTC. Amino acid sequence: CASSLVGGAPYEQYF.

This rearrangement joins TRBV7-9 to TRBJ2-2; TRBD2 might be the D (6 bases). V lost 5 bases and J lost 1, with 11 bases in between. CDR1 and CDR2 (germline): SEHNR, FQNEAQ (reference sequence). This CDR3 has 15 amino acids. CDR3 residues: CASSPWGENTGELFF. The CDR3 bases are TGTGCCAGCAGCCCATGGGGGGAGAACACCGGGGAGCTGTTTTTT.

This clonotype was counted ten times or more. The gene calls are TRBV7-9 and TRBJ2-2; D unclear. CDR1 is SEHNR, CDR2 FQNEAQ, per germline (reference sequence). V shed 7 bases and J shed 3 bases, with 9 bases lying between them. The CDR3 is made up of 13 amino acids. DNA for the CDR3: TGTGCCAGCACATCCCCCTACACCGGGGAGCTGTTTTTT. Its protein is CASTSPYTGELFF.

This clonotype was recorded many times. The J gene is TRBJ1-1, the V gene TRBV28, with D tentatively TRBD1 (5 bases). The CDR3 runs 15 residues. V was shortened by 4 bases and J by 3 bases, with 15 bases between the two germline ends. Germline V gene data show CDR1 as MDHEN and CDR2 as SYDVKM. For the CDR3, the DNA is TGTGCCAGCAGTTGGGACCCACTCTGGGACACTGAAGCTTTCTTT. This encodes CASSWDPLWDTEAFF.

This clonotype was found many times. V usage is TRBV10-3 and J usage is TRBJ2-7; 7 nucleotides align to TRBD1. V dropped 3 bases and J dropped 5; count of bases not matched to a gene: 7. The CDR3 extends over 14 amino acids. Germline assignment: CDR1 ENHRY and CDR2 SYGVKD. CDR3 amino acids: CAISEGTVTHEQYF. CDR3 bases: TGTGCCATCAGTGAAGGGACAGTTACCCACGAGCAGTACTTC.

This clonotype occurred many times. This chain joins TRBV20-1 and TRBJ1-2, with D possibly TRBD1 on 6 matching bases. With 6 bases removed from V and 8 bases from J, the gap between germline ends came to 19 bases. The CDR3 spans 13 residues. Germline assignment: CDR1 DFQATT and CDR2 SNEGSKA (reference sequence). The CDR3 is CSASPGGLLGYTF. In nucleotides, the CDR3 is TGCAGTGCCTCCCCCGGGGGGCTGTTGGGCTACACCTTC.

This clonotype was seen ten or more times. This chain connects TRBV28 to TRBJ1-2; D is ambiguous. The CDR3 is made up of 14 amino acids. Trimming removed 8 bases at V and 3 bases at J, with 16 bases between. CDR1 MDHEN and CDR2 SYDVKM come from the germline V gene. CDR3: CASQTPSRDYGYTF. DNA of the CDR3: TGTGCCAGCCAGACACCTTCCCGGGACTATGGCTACACCTTC.

This chain uses TRBV24-1 with TRBJ2-7; D may correspond to TRBD1 or TRBD2 (5 bases each). The V and J ends lost 9 bases and 2 bases respectively, with 10 bases between them. Per germline, CDR1 KGHDR and CDR2 SFDVKD. This CDR3 is 12 amino acids long. The CDR3 DNA reads as TGTGCCACCGGGGACCGGACCTACGAGCAGTACTTC. This codes for CATGDRTYEQYF.

At least ten counts were recorded for this clonotype. The V call is TRBV7-2, the J call TRBJ2-7; 7 positions match TRBD2. The length of the CDR3 is 16 residues. CDR1 and CDR2 (germline): SGHTA, FQGNSA. After removal of 4 bases from V and 4 bases from J, the junction contained 13 bases not matched to a gene. The CDR3 is CASSYQGGWEGYEQYF. CDR3 DNA sequence: TGTGCCAGCAGCTACCAAGGCGGATGGGAGGGGTACGAGCAGTACTTC.

The table lists this clonotype with many counts. The V gene is TRBV10-3, the J gene TRBJ2-1; 7 bases map to TRBD1. The CDR3 runs 15 residues. Germline CDR1 and CDR2: ENHRY and SYGVKD. After removal of 4 bases from V and 4 bases from J, the junction contained 7 bases not matched to a gene. The CDR3 DNA is TGTGCCATCAGTGCCGGGACAGAGAATTACAATGAGCAGTTCTTC. This sequence encodes CAISAGTENYNEQFF.

The CDR3: CATSDAGLNEQFF. CDR3 bases: TGTGCCACCAGTGATGCCGGGTTGAATGAGCAGTTCTTC. This sequence joins TRBV24-1 and TRBJ2-1; D is uncertain. The ends were cut back, 3 bases at V and 7 bases at J, with 9 bases in the middle. The germline V gene has CDR1 KGHDR and CDR2 SFDVKD. The CDR3 is made up of 13 amino acids.

In its sample, this clonotype was seen many times. The chain is built from TRBV2 and TRBJ2-2; 13 bases line up with TRBD2. The V gene's germline CDR1 is SNHLY and CDR2 FYNNEI. The trim removed 5 bases at V and 6 bases at J, leaving 12 bases unmatched. This CDR3 comprises 18 residues. CDR3 nucleotide sequence: TGTGCCAGCAGTAGACGACCTACAGGACTAGCGGGGGCCGGGGAGCTGTTTTTT. Translated, it gives CASSRRPTGLAGAGELFF.

This clonotype occurred many times. V and J are TRBV2 and TRBJ2-1; the D gene is possibly TRBD2 (5 bases). CDR1 and CDR2 (germline): SNHLY, FYNNEI. This CDR3 region has 15 residues. V shed 1 base and J shed 3 bases, with 10 bases lying between them. This chain's CDR3 is CASSEVGRDYNEQFF. The CDR3 DNA follows: TGTGCCAGCAGTGAAGTTGGACGGGACTACAATGAGCAGTTCTTC.

This sequence joins TRBV28 and TRBJ2-1, with D unresolved. The length of the CDR3 is 17 residues. V lost 5 bases to trimming and J lost 0 bases, with 17 bases between them. Germline CDR1 MDHEN, CDR2 SYDVKM. The CDR3, as DNA: TGTGCCAGCAGTGTCAAACTGGCAACCAGCTCCTACAATGAGCAGTTCTTC. This codes for CASSVKLATSSYNEQFF.

This clonotype was picked up many times. CDR3 sequence (DNA): TGCGCCAGCAGCTTGGTGACGGACTCCGGGGAGCTGTTTTTT. The encoded protein is CASSLVTDSGELFF. The chain uses TRBV5-1 and TRBJ2-2; D perhaps matches TRBD2 (5 bases). Germline-derived CDR1 and CDR2 are SGHRS and YFSETQ. The CDR3 loop spans 14 amino acids. V lost 0 bases and J 6 bases, leaving 9 bases between the germline ends.

This clonotype occurred a few times. The chain joins TRBV18 to TRBJ2-5; D call uncertain. This CDR3 spans 16 amino acids. V lost 1 base, J lost 5 bases, and 17 bases lay in between. Germline-derived CDR1 and CDR2 are KGHSH and LQKENI. CDR3 sequence (DNA): TGTGCCAGCTCACCACAGCGCTTCAAGCCCCCCGAGACCCAGTACTTC. As protein: CASSPQRFKPPETQYF.

The chain recombines TRBV10-3 with TRBJ2-3; TRBD2 matches at 7 bases. This CDR3 contains 15 residues. Germline V gene sequence: CDR1 ENHRY, CDR2 SYGVKD. With V trimmed by 3 bases and J by 4 bases, 7 bases remained unmatched. Here the CDR3 DNA reads TGTGCCATCAGTGATTCCAGGGAGGGATCAGATACGCAGTATTTT. It encodes CAISDSREGSDTQYF.

The chain joins TRBV5-1 to TRBJ1-5; the D gene is possibly TRBD1 (5 bases). Germline CDR1 is SGHRS and CDR2 is YFSETQ. The V end was cut by 2 bases, the J end by 5 bases, with 14 bases between. The CDR3 length is 15 residues. CDR3 nucleotides: TGCGCCAGCAGCTTAACGGGGGAACAGTATCAGCCCCAGCATTTT. It encodes CASSLTGEQYQPQHF.